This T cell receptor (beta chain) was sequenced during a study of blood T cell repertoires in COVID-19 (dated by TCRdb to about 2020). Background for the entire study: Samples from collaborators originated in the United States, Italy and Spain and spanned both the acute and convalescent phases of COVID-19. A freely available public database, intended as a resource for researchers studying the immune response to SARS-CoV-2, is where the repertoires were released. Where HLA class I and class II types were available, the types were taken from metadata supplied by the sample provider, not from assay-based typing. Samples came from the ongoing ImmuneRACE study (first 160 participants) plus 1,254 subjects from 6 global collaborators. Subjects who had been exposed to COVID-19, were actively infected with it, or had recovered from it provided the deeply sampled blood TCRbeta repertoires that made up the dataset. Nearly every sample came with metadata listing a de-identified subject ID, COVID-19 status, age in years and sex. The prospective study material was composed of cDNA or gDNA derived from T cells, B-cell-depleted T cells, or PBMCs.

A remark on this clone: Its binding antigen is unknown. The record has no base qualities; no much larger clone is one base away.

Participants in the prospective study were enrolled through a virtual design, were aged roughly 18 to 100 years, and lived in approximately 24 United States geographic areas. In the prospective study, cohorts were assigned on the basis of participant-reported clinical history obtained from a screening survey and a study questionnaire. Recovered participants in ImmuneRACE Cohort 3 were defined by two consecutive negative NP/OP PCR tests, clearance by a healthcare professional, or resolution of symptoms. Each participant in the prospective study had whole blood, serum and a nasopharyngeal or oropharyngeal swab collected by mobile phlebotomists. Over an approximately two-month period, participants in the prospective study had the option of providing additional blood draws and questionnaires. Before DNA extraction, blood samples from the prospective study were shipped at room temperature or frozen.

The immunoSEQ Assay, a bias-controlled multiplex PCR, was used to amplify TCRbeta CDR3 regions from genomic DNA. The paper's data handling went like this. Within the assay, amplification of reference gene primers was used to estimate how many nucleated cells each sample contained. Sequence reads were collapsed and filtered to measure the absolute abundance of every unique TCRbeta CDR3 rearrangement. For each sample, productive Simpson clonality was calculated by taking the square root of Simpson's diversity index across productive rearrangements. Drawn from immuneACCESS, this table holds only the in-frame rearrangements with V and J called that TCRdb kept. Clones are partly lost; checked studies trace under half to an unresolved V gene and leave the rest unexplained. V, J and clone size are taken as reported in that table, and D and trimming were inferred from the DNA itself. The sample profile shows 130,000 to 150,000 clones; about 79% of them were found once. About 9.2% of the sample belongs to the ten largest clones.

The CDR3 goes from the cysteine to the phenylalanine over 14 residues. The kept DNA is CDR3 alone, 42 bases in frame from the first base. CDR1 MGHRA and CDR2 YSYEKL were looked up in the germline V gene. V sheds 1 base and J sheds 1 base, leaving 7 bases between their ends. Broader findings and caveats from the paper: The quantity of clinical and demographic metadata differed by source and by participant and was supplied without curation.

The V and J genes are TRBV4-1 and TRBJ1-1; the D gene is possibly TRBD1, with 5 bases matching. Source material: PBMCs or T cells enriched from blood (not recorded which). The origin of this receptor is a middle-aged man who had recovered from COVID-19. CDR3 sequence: CASSQGGANTEAFF. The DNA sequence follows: TGCGCCAGCAGCCAAGGTGGGGCGAACACTGAAGCTTTCTTT.